The 25 T cell receptor beta chains in this list originate from one sample, sequenced in a study of siplizumab effects on memory and regulatory T cells. Assay used: immunoSEQ multiplex PCR; TCRdb lists only in-frame clones, some missing. The table records about 82,000 clones, 87% of them present only once. Sample: Tregs sorted from blood. These receptors were collected from a human donor in good health.

J is TRBJ2-7 and V is TRBV5-5, with D uncertain. The CDR3 runs to 11 residues. V gave up 6 bases and J gave up 6 bases, with 10 bases separating them. The germline V gene has CDR1 SGHKS and CDR2 YYEKEE (reference sequence). CDR3 sequence: CASTSYGEQYF. As DNA, the CDR3 is TGTGCCAGCACCTCGTATGGCGAGCAGTACTTC. Combining the CDR3 with reference TRBV5-5 and TRBJ2-7 gives the whole variable domain DAGVTQSPTHLIKTRGQQVTLRCSPISGHKSVSWYQQVLGQGPQFIFQYYEKEERGRGNFPDRFSARQFPNYSSELNVNALLLGDSALYLCASTSYGEQYFGPGTRLTVT.

This clone was detected only once. This chain connects TRBV27 to TRBJ1-2; no definite D call. Trimming removed 3 bases from V and 3 bases from J, with 8 bases in between. Germline lookup yields CDR1 MNHEY and CDR2 SMNVEV (reference sequence). CDR3 length equals 13 residues. CDR3 sequence (DNA): TGTGCCAGCAGTTTCCGCGACTACTATGGCTACACCTTC. Encoded protein: CASSFRDYYGYTF.

The V call is TRBV5-1, the J call TRBJ1-2; no definite D call. Trimming took off 0 bases at V and 7 bases at J, with 13 bases between the two ends. The CDR3 consists of 14 residues. Germline assignment: CDR1 SGHRS and CDR2 YFSETQ. CDR3 amino acids: CASSLEAPQGGYTF. CDR3 DNA sequence: TGCGCCAGCAGCTTGGAGGCTCCGCAAGGTGGCTACACCTTC. Looking up the rest from reference TRBV5-1 and TRBJ1-2 gives the full variable domain: KAGVTQTPRYLIKTRGQQVTLSCSPISGHRSVSWYQQTPGQGLQFLFEYFSETQRNKGNFPGRFSGRQFSNSRSEMNVSTLELGDSALYLCASSLEAPQGGYTFGSGTRLTVV.

The chain has TRBV11-2 and TRBJ2-2; 7 bases fit TRBD2. This CDR3 spans 17 amino acids. The germline V gene has CDR1 SGHAT and CDR2 FQNNGV. V dropped 5 bases and J dropped 0; count of bases not matched to a gene: 9. CDR3 DNA: TGTGCCAGCAGCATCCGGCCGGGACTACCGAACACCGGGGAGCTGTTTTTT. Protein sequence: CASSIRPGLPNTGELFF.

The chain has TRBV5-1 and TRBJ1-1; D remains unclear. V dropped 4 bases and J dropped 6 bases, with 19 bases sitting between them. CDR1 and CDR2 from the germline V gene are SGHRS and YFSETQ. The CDR3 extends over 15 amino acids. The DNA for the CDR3 is TGCGCCAGCAGCCCTGGAACCGGAGGGTTCGCTGAAGCTTTCTTT. Its translation is CASSPGTGGFAEAFF.

This chain uses TRBV7-6 with TRBJ2-6; D gene uncertain. This CDR3 region has 13 residues. The V end was cut by 6 bases, the J end by 2 bases, with 5 bases between. The germline CDR1 and CDR2 sequences are SGHVS and FNYEAQ. CDR3 DNA: TGTGCCAGCAGTTCTCCTGGGGCCAACGTCCTGACTTTC. This sequence encodes CASSSPGANVLTF. Using reference TRBV7-6 and TRBJ2-6 for the parts outside the CDR3, the full variable domain is GAGVSQSPRYKVTKRGQDVALRCDPISGHVSLYWYRQALGQGPEFLTYFNYEAQQDKSGLPNDRFSAERPEGSISTLTIQRTEQRDSAMYRCASSSPGANVLTFGAGSRLTVL.

The chain links TRBV5-4 to TRBJ1-6; D gene uncertain. The germline gives CDR1 SGHNT, CDR2 YYREEE (reference sequence). The CDR3 consists of 15 residues. Trimming took 0 bases from V and 0 from J, leaving 4 bases between them. The CDR3 reads CASSLGSSYNSPLHF. CDR3 nucleotide sequence: TGTGCCAGCAGCTTGGGGAGCTCCTATAATTCACCCCTCCACTTT.

This chain connects TRBV5-1 to TRBJ1-1; the D is unclear. Trimming took 6 bases from V and 1 from J, leaving 7 bases between them. CDR1 and CDR2 (germline): SGHRS, YFSETQ. The CDR3 length is 12 residues. The CDR3 sequence: CASTNGNTEAFF. As DNA, the CDR3 is TGCGCCAGCACCAACGGGAACACTGAAGCTTTCTTT.

This chain uses TRBV6-6 with TRBJ2-3; 7 bases map to TRBD2. The trim removed 10 bases at V and 0 bases at J, leaving 13 bases unmatched. The germline gives CDR1 MNHNY, CDR2 SVGAGI (reference sequence). The length of the CDR3 is 16 residues. The CDR3 is CATFWTSRGSTDTQYF. In DNA form, the CDR3 reads TGTGCCACATTCTGGACTAGTCGAGGGAGCACAGATACGCAGTATTTT.

The V gene is TRBV25-1, the J gene TRBJ1-4, with 9 bases aligning to TRBD1. From germline, CDR1 is MGHDK and CDR2 SYGVNS. This CDR3 spans 14 amino acids. V gave up 3 bases and J gave up 8 bases; unmatched junction bases: 4. CDR3 sequence: CASSEGQGGEKLFF. DNA for the CDR3: TGTGCCAGCAGTGAGGGACAGGGAGGGGAAAAACTGTTTTTT.

This sequence joins TRBV28 and TRBJ1-2; D gene uncertain. Trimming shortened V by 5 bases and J by 4 bases, and 14 bases separated the two germline ends. Germline V gene data show CDR1 as MDHEN and CDR2 as SYDVKM. CDR3 size: 14 residues. The CDR3 sequence is CASSLLPAIYGYTF. CDR3 nucleotides: TGTGCCAGCAGTCTGCTCCCAGCTATCTATGGCTACACCTTC.

The rearrangement uses TRBV5-5 and TRBJ1-5; no reliable D call. The ends were cut back, 0 bases at V and 7 bases at J, with 8 bases in the middle. The CDR3 consists of 13 residues. Looked up from germline, CDR1 is SGHKS and CDR2 is YYEKEE (reference sequence). CDR3 sequence reads: CASSLEPYQPQHF. The CDR3 coding sequence is TGTGCCAGCAGCTTGGAACCGTACCAGCCCCAGCATTTT.

J is TRBJ2-5 and V is TRBV11-2; possible D gene TRBD1, 6 bases. Germline V gene data show CDR1 as SGHAT and CDR2 as FQNNGV. The CDR3 loop spans 15 amino acids. Trimming shortened V by 1 base and J by 7 bases, and 16 bases separated the two germline ends. The CDR3 sequence is CASSLAPSRGGTQYF. The CDR3 nucleotides read TGTGCCAGCAGCTTAGCCCCTAGCAGAGGGGGGACCCAGTACTTC.

The rearrangement links TRBV5-4 to TRBJ1-2; D is unclear. CDR1 is SGHNT and CDR2 is YYREEE in the germline V gene (reference sequence). V was pared by 0 bases and J by 4 bases, with 4 bases between. The CDR3 extends over 12 amino acids. The CDR3 nucleotides read TGTGCCAGCAGCTTGGTGTCCTATGGCTACACCTTC. It yields the protein CASSLVSYGYTF.

CDR3 DNA sequence: TGTGCCAGCAGCTTCGGACAGGGGGCTGGGAATTCACCCCTCCACTTT. Translation: CASSFGQGAGNSPLHF. The chain recombines TRBV5-6 with TRBJ1-6; TRBD1 matches at 11 bases. The germline CDR1 and CDR2 sequences are SGHDT and YYEEEE. The CDR3 runs to 16 residues. The junction had 5 bases not matched to a gene; V was cut back by 2 bases and J by 7 bases.

The sample holds many counts of this clone. The V gene is TRBV19, the J gene TRBJ1-6, with TRBD1 matching 7 bases. Germline V gene data show CDR1 as LNHDA and CDR2 as SQIVND (reference sequence). The J segment lost 8 bases and the V segment lost 5 bases, leaving 9 bases of the junction unmatched. The CDR3 sequence is 15 residues long. CDR3 protein: CASSGIGTVYSPLHF. CDR3 coding DNA: TGTGCCAGTAGTGGAATTGGGACAGTCTATTCACCCCTCCACTTT.

The chain links TRBV7-2 to TRBJ1-2; possible D gene TRBD1, 6 bases. V lost 4 bases and J 4 bases, leaving 13 bases between the germline ends. The CDR3 has 14 amino acids. Germline V lookup: CDR1 SGHTA, CDR2 FQGNSA. This CDR3 reads CASSSGQNFYGYTF. CDR3 in DNA: TGTGCCAGCAGCTCCGGACAGAACTTCTATGGCTACACCTTC.

The chain links TRBV4-1 to TRBJ2-2, with D possibly matching TRBD2 (6 bases). The CDR3 runs to 16 residues. Germline V lookup: CDR1 MGHRA, CDR2 YSYEKL. Trimming left V 4 bases short and J 5 bases short, with 17 bases between. The chain's CDR3 is CASSPKSIGGTGELFF. The CDR3 DNA reads as TGCGCCAGCAGCCCCAAGAGTATTGGGGGGACCGGGGAGCTGTTTTTT.

This chain connects TRBV7-9 to TRBJ1-1; D is unresolved. Per germline, CDR1 SEHNR and CDR2 FQNEAQ (reference sequence). The CDR3 loop spans 13 amino acids. V lost 3 bases and J 3 bases, leaving 8 bases between the germline ends. For the CDR3, the DNA is TGTGCCAGCAGCTTGGGGTACTACACTGAAGCTTTCTTT. It specifies CASSLGYYTEAFF.

J is TRBJ1-2 and V is TRBV6-5; D not resolved. V lost 2 bases to trimming and J lost 4 bases, with 8 bases between them. CDR1 and CDR2 (germline): MNHEY, SVGAGI. The CDR3 contains 13 residues. The CDR3 bases are TGTGCCAGCAGTTACCGTCTTGGCTATGGCTACACCTTC. It yields the protein CASSYRLGYGYTF.

The genes are TRBV7-9 and TRBJ2-7; 7 positions agree with TRBD2. The CDR3 sequence is 14 residues long. V was clipped by 2 bases and J by 1 base; unmatched bases: 2. The V gene's germline CDR1 is SEHNR and CDR2 FQNEAQ (reference sequence). The CDR3 DNA follows: TGTGCCAGCAGCTTACTAGCGGAGTCCTACGAGCAGTACTTC. Translation: CASSLLAESYEQYF.

The J gene is TRBJ1-1, the V gene TRBV4-1, with a weak D call TRBD1 (6 bases). The CDR3 has 16 amino acids. Trimming shortened V by 4 bases and J by 4 bases, and 19 bases separated the two germline ends. The germline gives CDR1 MGHRA, CDR2 YSYEKL. CDR3 region: CASSPITGYGGTEAFF. The CDR3 DNA is TGCGCCAGCAGCCCCATAACAGGGTATGGGGGCACTGAAGCTTTCTTT.

CDR3 in amino acids: CASSAWGAGANVLTF. The CDR3 nucleotides read TGTGCCAGCAGCGCTTGGGGAGCTGGGGCCAACGTCCTGACTTTC. This chain links TRBV2 with TRBJ2-6; the D gene is possibly TRBD2 (5 bases). The CDR3 consists of 15 residues. Germline-derived CDR1 and CDR2 are SNHLY and FYNNEI. Trimming removed 6 bases at V and 2 bases at J, with 11 bases between.

The chain carries TRBV30 and TRBJ1-3; no definite D call. The V and J ends lost 2 bases and 0 bases respectively, with 17 bases between them. The CDR3 covers 17 residues. In germline, CDR1 is GTSNPN, CDR2 SVGIG (reference sequence). The CDR3 DNA reads as TGTGCCTGGAGTCCAACCCCTAGGGCCAGCTCTGGAAACACCATATATTTT. Translation gives CAWSPTPRASSGNTIYF.

This clone came up a few times. This chain joins TRBV5-1 and TRBJ2-2; no definite D call. V dropped 2 bases and J dropped 0 bases, with 11 bases sitting between them. This CDR3 is 16 amino acids long. In germline, CDR1 is SGHRS, CDR2 YFSETQ. This chain's CDR3 is CASSFLAGPNTGELFF. The CDR3 DNA sequence: TGCGCCAGCAGCTTTCTCGCAGGACCGAACACCGGGGAGCTGTTTTTT.